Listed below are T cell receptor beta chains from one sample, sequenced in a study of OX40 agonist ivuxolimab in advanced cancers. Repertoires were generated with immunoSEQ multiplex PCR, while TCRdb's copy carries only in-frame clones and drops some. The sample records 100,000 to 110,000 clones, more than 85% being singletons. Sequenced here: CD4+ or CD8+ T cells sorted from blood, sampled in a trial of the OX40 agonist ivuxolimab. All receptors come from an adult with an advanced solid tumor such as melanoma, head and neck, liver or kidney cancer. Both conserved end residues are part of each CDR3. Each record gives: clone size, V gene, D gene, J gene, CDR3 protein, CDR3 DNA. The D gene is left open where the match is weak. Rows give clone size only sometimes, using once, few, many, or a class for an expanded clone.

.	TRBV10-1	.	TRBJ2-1	CASGEGYGGRNEQFF	TGCGCCAGTGGGGAAGGATACGGGGGCCGAAATGAGCAGTTCTTC
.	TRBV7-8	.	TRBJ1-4	CASSLSHFYSTNEKLFF	TGTGCCAGCAGCCTAAGTCACTTCTACTCAACTAATGAAAAACTGTTTTTT
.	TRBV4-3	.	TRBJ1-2	CASSQDSMDYGYTF	TGCGCCAGCAGCCAAGATAGTATGGACTATGGCTACACCTTC
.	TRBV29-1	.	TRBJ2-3	CSVESPGNLDTQYF	TGCAGCGTTGAATCCCCGGGAAACCTGGATACGCAGTATTTT
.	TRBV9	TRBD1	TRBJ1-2	CASSLGQGDYGYTF	TGTGCCAGCAGTCTCGGACAGGGCGACTATGGCTACACCTTC
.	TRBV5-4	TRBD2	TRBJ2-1	CASSLEPSGTKYNEQFF	TGTGCCAGCAGCTTGGAGCCTAGCGGAACCAAATACAATGAGCAGTTCTTC
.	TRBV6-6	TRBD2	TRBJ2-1	CAICLAGGPTNEQFF	TGTGCCATCTGTTTAGCGGGAGGGCCGACGAATGAGCAGTTCTTC
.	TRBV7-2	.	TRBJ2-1	CASRQYGEQFF	TGTGCCAGCAGGCAATACGGGGAGCAGTTCTTC
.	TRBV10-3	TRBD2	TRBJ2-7	CAISSTSGRGEQYF	TGTGCCATCAGCTCAACTAGCGGGAGGGGTGAGCAGTACTTC
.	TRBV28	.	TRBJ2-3	CASSRRVTDTQYF	TGTGCCAGCAGTCGGAGGGTAACAGATACGCAGTATTTT
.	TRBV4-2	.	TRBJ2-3	CASSRNTDTQYF	TGTGCCAGCAGCCGAAACACAGATACGCAGTATTTT
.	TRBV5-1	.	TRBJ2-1	CASSLGPSNEQFF	TGCGCCAGCAGCTTGGGCCCTTCCAATGAGCAGTTCTTC
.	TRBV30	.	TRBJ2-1	CAWSRTEYNEQFF	TGTGCCTGGAGTAGGACAGAGTACAATGAGCAGTTCTTC
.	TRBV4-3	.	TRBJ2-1	CASSQDLLAPYNEQFF	TGCGCCAGCAGCCAAGATTTGCTAGCGCCTTACAATGAGCAGTTCTTC
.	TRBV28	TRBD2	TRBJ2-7	CASSPGVSGASYEQYF	TGTGCCAGCAGTCCAGGCGTTAGCGGGGCCTCTTACGAGCAGTACTTC
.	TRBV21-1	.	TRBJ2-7	CASSPPYEQYF	TGTGCCAGCAGCCCGCCCTACGAGCAGTACTTC
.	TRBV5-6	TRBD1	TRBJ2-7	CASTKRTGGSRAYEQYF	TGTGCCAGCACCAAAAGGACAGGGGGCTCCCGAGCCTACGAGCAGTACTTC
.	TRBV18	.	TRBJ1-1	CASSPPSKTKTGEAFF	TGTGCCAGCTCACCACCCTCCAAAACCAAGACAGGAGAAGCTTTCTTT
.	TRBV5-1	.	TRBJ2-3	CASKGLETDTQYF	TGCGCCAGCAAGGGTCTGGAAACAGATACGCAGTATTTT
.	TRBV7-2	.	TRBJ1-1	CASSVTVNTEAFF	TGTGCCAGCAGCGTAACAGTGAACACTGAAGCTTTCTTT
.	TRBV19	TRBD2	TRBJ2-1	CASIRGLAGDNEQFF	TGTGCCAGTATTCGTGGACTAGCGGGAGACAATGAGCAGTTCTTC
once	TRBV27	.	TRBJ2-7	CASSFGWKDEQYF	TGTGCCAGCAGTTTTGGTTGGAAGGACGAGCAGTACTTC
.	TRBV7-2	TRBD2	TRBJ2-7	CASSLEAGVVYEQYF	TGTGCCAGCAGCTTAGAAGCGGGAGTGGTCTACGAGCAGTACTTC
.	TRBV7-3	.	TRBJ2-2	CASSSSTAANTGELFF	TGTGCCAGCAGCTCGTCGACAGCCGCGAACACCGGGGAGCTGTTTTTT
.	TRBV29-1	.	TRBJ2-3	CSVVWGSATVTDTQYF	TGCAGCGTGGTATGGGGTAGCGCAACCGTGACAGATACGCAGTATTTT
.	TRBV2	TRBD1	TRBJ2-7	CASSAVQGAVQYF	TGTGCCAGCAGTGCGGTGCAGGGGGCGGTGCAGTACTTC
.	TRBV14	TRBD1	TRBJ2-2	CASSRLPGGTGLSGELFF	TGTGCCAGCAGCCGACTACCTGGGGGGACAGGGCTGTCCGGGGAGCTGTTTTTT
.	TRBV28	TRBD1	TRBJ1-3	CASKETGGSGNTIYF	TGTGCCAGCAAGGAGACAGGGGGGTCTGGAAACACCATATATTTT
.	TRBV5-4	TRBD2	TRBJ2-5	CASSLTSGQETQYF	TGTGCCAGCAGCTTGACTAGCGGGCAAGAGACCCAGTACTTC
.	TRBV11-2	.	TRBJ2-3	CASSPSSTDTQYF	TGTGCCAGCAGTCCCTCTAGCACAGATACGCAGTATTTT
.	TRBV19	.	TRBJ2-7	CASSYNYEQYF	TGTGCCAGTTCTTATAACTACGAGCAGTACTTC
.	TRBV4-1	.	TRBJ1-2	CASSPRTRTNYGYTF	TGCGCCAGCAGTCCAAGGACACGGACAAACTATGGCTACACCTTC
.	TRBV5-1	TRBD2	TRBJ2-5	CASSWTSGVAGETQYF	TGCGCCAGCAGCTGGACTAGCGGGGTGGCGGGAGAGACCCAGTACTTC
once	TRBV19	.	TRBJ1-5	CASSIDSGVQPQHF	TGTGCCAGTAGTATAGATTCAGGGGTCCAGCCCCAGCATTTT
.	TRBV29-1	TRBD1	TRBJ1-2	CSVTRDRSNYGYTF	TGCAGCGTCACTAGGGACAGGAGTAACTATGGCTACACCTTC
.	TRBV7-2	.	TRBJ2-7	CASSLVGAAYEQYF	TGTGCCAGCAGCTTAGTAGGGGCGGCCTACGAGCAGTACTTC
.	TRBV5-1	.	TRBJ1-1	CASSLAGWRMNTEAFF	TGCGCCAGCAGCTTGGCCGGGTGGAGGATGAACACTGAAGCTTTCTTT